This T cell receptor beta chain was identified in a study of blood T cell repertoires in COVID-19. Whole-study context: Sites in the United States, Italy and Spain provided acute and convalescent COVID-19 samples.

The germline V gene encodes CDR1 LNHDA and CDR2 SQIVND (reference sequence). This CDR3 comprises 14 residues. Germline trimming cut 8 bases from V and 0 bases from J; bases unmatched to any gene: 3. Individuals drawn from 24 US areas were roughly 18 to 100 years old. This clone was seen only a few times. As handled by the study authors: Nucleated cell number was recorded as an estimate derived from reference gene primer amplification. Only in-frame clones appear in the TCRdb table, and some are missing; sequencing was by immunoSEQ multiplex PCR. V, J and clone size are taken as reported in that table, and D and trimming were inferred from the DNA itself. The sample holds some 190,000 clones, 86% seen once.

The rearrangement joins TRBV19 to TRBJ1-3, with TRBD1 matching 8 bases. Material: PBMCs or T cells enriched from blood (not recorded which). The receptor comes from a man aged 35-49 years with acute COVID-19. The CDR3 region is CASGDRPSGNTIYF. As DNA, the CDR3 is TGTGCCAGTGGGGACAGGCCCTCTGGAAACACCATATATTTT.